This TCR beta chain is from a study of T-cell memory formation after mild COVID-19. Whole-study findings and limits: The study found contracting CD4+ clones mainly in CM and EM and contracting CD8+ clones in EMRA.

As concerns this clonotype: Its antigen is still unknown.

The authors produced TCR alpha and TCR beta cDNA libraries with sample barcodes and UMIs by 5'RACE using constant-segment primers. One entry per CDR3 protein results from TCRdb running MiXCR on the 5' RACE reads. In the table there are around 200,000 distinct CDR3 sequences, 20% to 25% of which are singletons. This TCR derives from an adult woman who had mild COVID-19 (a few samples of this study predate the infection). Cell type and time point are not known. Sequenced: PBMCs or a T cell subset sorted from them (not recorded which).

The CDR3 spells CSVGGFLNGNYGYTF. As DNA, the CDR3 is TGCAGCGTTGGGGGGTTTCTGAACGGGAACTATGGCTACACCTTC. This rearrangement joins TRBV29-1 to TRBJ1-2; the D gene is possibly TRBD1 (5 bases). V dropped 4 bases and J dropped 2 bases, with 17 bases sitting between them. Germline V lookup: CDR1 SQVTM, CDR2 ANQGSEA. The CDR3 spans 15 residues. Based on the CDR3 plus reference TRBV29-1 and TRBJ1-2, the full variable domain is SAVISQKPSRDICQRGTSLTIQCQVDSQVTMMFWYRQQPGQSLTLIATANQGSEATYESGFVIDKFPISRPNLTFSTLTVSNMSPEDSSIYLCSVGGFLNGNYGYTFGSGTRLTVV.